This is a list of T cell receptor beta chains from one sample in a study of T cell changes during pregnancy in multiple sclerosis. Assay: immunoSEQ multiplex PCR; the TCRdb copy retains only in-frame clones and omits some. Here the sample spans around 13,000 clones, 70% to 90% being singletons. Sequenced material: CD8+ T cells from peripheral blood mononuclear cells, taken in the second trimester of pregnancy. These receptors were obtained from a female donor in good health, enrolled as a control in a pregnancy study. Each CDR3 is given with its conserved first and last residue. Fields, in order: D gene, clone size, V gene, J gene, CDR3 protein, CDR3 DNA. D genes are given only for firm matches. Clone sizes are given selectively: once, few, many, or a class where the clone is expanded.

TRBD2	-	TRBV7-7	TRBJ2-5	CASSVGWGGPQETQYF	TGTGCTAGCAGCGTGGGTTGGGGGGGACCCCAAGAGACCCAGTACTTC
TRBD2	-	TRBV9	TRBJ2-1	CASSAGVSGGTYNEQFF	TGTGCCAGCAGCGCCGGGGTTAGCGGGGGCACCTACAATGAGCAGTTCTTC
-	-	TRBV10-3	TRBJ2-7	CAISEGSTYEQYF	TGTGCCATCAGTGAGGGCAGTACCTACGAGCAGTACTTC
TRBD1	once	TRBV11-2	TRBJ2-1	CASSVGTGWNEQFF	TGTGCCAGCAGCGTCGGGACAGGGTGGAATGAGCAGTTCTTC
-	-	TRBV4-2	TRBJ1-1	CASSQDAGGRDEAFF	TGTGCCAGCAGCCAAGATGCGGGGGGGAGGGATGAAGCTTTCTTT
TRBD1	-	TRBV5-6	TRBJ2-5	CASSTLETGRSGVQETQYF	TGTGCCAGCAGCACCTTGGAGACAGGGAGATCTGGGGTCCAAGAGACCCAGTACTTC
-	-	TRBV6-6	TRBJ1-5	CASSYTSTVSNQPQHF	TGTGCCAGCAGTTACACCTCGACAGTTAGCAATCAGCCCCAGCATTTT
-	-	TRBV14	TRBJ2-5	CASSQVASGGRETQYF	TGTGCCAGCAGCCAAGTGGCCAGCGGAGGACGGGAGACCCAGTACTTC
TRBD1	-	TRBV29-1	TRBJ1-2	CSAQGAAYGYTF	TGCAGCGCACAGGGGGCCGCCTATGGCTACACCTTC
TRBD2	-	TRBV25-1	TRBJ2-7	CASSGPSGGPISYEQYF	TGTGCCAGCAGTGGGCCTAGCGGGGGGCCCATCTCCTACGAGCAGTACTTC
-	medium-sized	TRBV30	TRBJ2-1	CAWSVSMEYNEQFF	TGTGCCTGGAGTGTATCCATGGAGTACAATGAGCAGTTCTTC
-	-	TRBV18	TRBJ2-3	CASSPWASSDTQYF	TGTGCCAGCTCACCGTGGGCTAGCTCAGATACGCAGTATTTT
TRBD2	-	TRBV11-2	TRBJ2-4	CASSLSWTSAAKNIQYF	TGTGCCAGCAGCTTATCATGGACTAGCGCGGCCAAAAACATTCAGTACTTC
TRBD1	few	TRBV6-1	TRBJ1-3	CASSEEEGQGGNTIYF	TGTGCCAGCAGTGAAGAAGAGGGACAGGGTGGAAACACCATATATTTT
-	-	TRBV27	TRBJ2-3	CASSPLEHSGTDTQYF	TGTGCCAGCAGTCCCCTGGAGCACTCGGGCACAGATACGCAGTATTTT
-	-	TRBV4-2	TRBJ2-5	CASSQEGSGETQYF	TGTGCCAGCAGCCAAGAGGGCAGCGGAGAGACCCAGTACTTC
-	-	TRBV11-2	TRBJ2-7	CASSFYRSYEQYF	TGTGCCAGCAGCTTTTACAGATCCTACGAGCAGTACTTC
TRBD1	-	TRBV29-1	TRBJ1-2	CSVPGQGGGYTF	TGCAGCGTTCCGGGACAGGGAGGTGGCTACACCTTC
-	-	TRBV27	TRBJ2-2	CASSLLEGGVINTGELFF	TGTGCCAGCAGTTTATTGGAGGGGGGGGTTATAAACACCGGGGAGCTGTTTTTT
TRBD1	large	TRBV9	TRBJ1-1	CASRDRGVGFVRTEAFF	TGTGCCAGCCGGGACAGGGGCGTGGGGTTCGTTCGCACTGAAGCTTTCTTT
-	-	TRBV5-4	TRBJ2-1	CAIPLGAEQFF	TGTGCCATCCCGCTAGGTGCCGAGCAGTTCTTC
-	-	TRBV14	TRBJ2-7	CASSPIPGGRLGNEQYF	TGTGCCAGCAGCCCTATCCCGGGGGGCAGGCTTGGGAACGAGCAGTACTTC
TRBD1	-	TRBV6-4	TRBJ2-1	CASSEGGQGPLNEQFF	TGTGCCAGCAGTGAGGGGGGACAGGGCCCCTTGAATGAGCAGTTCTTC
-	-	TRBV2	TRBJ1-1	CASSESLFLNTEAFF	TGTGCCAGCAGTGAATCCCTTTTTCTGAACACTGAAGCTTTCTTT
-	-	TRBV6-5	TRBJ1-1	CASSTINTEAFF	TGTGCCAGCAGTACAATAAACACTGAAGCTTTCTTT
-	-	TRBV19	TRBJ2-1	CASNSYNEQFF	TGTGCCAGTAATAGTTACAATGAGCAGTTCTTC
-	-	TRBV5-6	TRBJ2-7	CASSLVGNSYEQYF	TGTGCCAGCAGCTTGGTGGGCAACTCCTACGAGCAGTACTTC
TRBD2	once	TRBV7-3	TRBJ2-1	CASSSTQRGGNEQFF	TGTGCCAGCAGCTCCACGCAGCGGGGAGGCAATGAGCAGTTCTTC
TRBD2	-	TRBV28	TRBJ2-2	CASSFGGLAGGTGELFF	TGTGCCAGCAGTTTCGGAGGACTAGCGGGAGGAACCGGGGAGCTGTTTTTT
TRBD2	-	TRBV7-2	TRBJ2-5	CASSRRRAGGRETQYF	TGTGCCAGCAGCCGACGTCGAGCGGGAGGTCGCGAGACCCAGTACTTC